The rows below give T cell receptor beta chains drawn from one sample of a study of cytomegalovirus exposure and HLA in healthy donors. Clones were read by immunoSEQ multiplex PCR, and TCRdb kept only the in-frame ones, dropping some. The table records roughly 190,000 clones, roughly 82% of them present only once. The sample was PBMCs. These receptors all come from a woman in her late teens or twenties in good health and CMV-seronegative. The CDR3 runs from the conserved cysteine through the conserved F or W.

CDR3: CASSRTSGGETQYF; length: 14; V: TRBV7-9
CDR3: CASSPPVVETQYF; length: 13; V: TRBV18
CDR3: CASSLHGGVPVQEEQFF; length: 17; V: TRBV5-1
CDR3: CASSLWQGANTEAFF; length: 15; V: TRBV27
CDR3: CASSLAGRGTYGYTF; length: 15; V: TRBV5-1
CDR3: CAWITGGKGGYTF; length: 13; V: TRBV30
CDR3: CASSLIENTEAFF; length: 13; V: TRBV7-3
CDR3: CSVGSGGITGELFF; length: 14; V: TRBV29-1
CDR3: CASSFGTAAYEQYF; length: 14; V: TRBV7-6
CDR3: CASSSGVGQEAFF; length: 13; V: TRBV27